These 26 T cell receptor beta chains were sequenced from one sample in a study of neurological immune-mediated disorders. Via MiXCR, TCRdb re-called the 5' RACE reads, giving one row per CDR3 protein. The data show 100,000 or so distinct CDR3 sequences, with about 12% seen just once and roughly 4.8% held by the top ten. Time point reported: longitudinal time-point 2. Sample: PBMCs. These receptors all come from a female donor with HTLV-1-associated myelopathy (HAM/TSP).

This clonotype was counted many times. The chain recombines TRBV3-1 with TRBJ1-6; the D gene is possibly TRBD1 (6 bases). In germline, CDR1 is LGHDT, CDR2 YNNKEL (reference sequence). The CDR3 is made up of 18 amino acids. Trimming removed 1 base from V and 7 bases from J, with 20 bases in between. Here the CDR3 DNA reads TGTGCCAGCAGCCAAGTCCTTTTCGGCACAGGGAACAATTCACCCCTCCACTTT. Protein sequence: CASSQVLFGTGNNSPLHF. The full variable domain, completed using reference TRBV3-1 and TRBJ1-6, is DTAVSQTPKYLVTQMGNDKSIKCEQNLGHDTMYWYKQDSKKFLKIMFSYNNKELIINETVPNRFSPKSPDKAHLNLHINSLELGDSAVYFCASSQVLFGTGNNSPLHFGNGTRLTVT.

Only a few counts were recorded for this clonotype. CDR3 in DNA: TGTGCCAGCAGGACCACGGCTAGCGGGCACACCTACGAGCAGTACTTC. It translates to CASRTTASGHTYEQYF. The V gene is TRBV6-5, the J gene TRBJ2-7; 8 nucleotides agree with TRBD2. The germline CDR1 and CDR2 sequences are MNHEY and SVGAGI. The J segment lost 2 bases and the V segment lost 6 bases, leaving 12 bases of the junction unmatched. CDR3 size: 16 residues.

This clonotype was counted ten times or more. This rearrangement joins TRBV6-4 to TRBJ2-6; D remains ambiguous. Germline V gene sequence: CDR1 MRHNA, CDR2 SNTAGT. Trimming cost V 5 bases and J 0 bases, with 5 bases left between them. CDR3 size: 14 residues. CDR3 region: CASSTASGANVLTF. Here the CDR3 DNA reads TGTGCCAGCAGTACAGCCTCTGGGGCCAACGTCCTGACTTTC.

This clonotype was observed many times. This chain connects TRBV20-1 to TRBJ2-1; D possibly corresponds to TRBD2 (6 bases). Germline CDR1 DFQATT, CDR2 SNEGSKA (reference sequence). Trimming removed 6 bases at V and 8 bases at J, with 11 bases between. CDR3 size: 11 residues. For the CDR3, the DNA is TGCAGTGCCCCTAGCGTGGATGAGCAGTTCTTC. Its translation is CSAPSVDEQFF.

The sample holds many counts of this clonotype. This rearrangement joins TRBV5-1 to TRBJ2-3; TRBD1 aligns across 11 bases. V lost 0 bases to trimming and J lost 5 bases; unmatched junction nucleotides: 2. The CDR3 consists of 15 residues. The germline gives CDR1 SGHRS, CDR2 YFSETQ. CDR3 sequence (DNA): TGCGCCAGCAGCTTGGCCGGGACAGGGGGAGATACGCAGTATTTT. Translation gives CASSLAGTGGDTQYF. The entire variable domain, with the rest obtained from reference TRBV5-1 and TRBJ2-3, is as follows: KAGVTQTPRYLIKTRGQQVTLSCSPISGHRSVSWYQQTPGQGLQFLFEYFSETQRNKGNFPGRFSGRQFSNSRSEMNVSTLELGDSALYLCASSLAGTGGDTQYFGPGTRLTVL.

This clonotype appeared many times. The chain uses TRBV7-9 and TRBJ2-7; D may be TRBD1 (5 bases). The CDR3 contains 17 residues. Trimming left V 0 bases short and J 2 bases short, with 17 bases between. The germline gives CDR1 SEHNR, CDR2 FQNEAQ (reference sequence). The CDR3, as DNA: TGTGCCAGCAGCTTAGCATCCCAGGGCGCCTCCGCCTACGAGCAGTACTTC. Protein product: CASSLASQGASAYEQYF.

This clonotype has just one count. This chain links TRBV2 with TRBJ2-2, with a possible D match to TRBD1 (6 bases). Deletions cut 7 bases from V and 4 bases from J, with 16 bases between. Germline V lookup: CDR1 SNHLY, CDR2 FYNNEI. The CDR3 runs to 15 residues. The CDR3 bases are TGTGCCAGCATTGACAGGTCCCGCAGCACCGGGGAGCTGTTTTTT. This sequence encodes CASIDRSRSTGELFF.

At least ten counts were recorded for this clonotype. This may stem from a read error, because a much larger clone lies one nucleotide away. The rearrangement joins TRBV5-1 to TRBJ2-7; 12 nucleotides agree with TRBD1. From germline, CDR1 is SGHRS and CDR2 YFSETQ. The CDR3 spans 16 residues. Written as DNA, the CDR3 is TGCGCCAGCAGCTTGGCAACCGGGACAGGGGGCGACGAGCGGTACTTC. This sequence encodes CASSLATGTGGDERYF.

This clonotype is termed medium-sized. Here the CDR3 reads CASSSGLDTGELFF. The CDR3 DNA is TGCGCCAGCAGCTCAGGGTTGGACACCGGGGAGCTGTTTTTT. The chain carries TRBV5-1 and TRBJ2-2, with D perhaps TRBD1 (5 bases). CDR1 is SGHRS, CDR2 YFSETQ, per germline. V was trimmed by 3 bases and J by 3 bases, leaving 9 bases between them. This CDR3 comprises 14 residues.

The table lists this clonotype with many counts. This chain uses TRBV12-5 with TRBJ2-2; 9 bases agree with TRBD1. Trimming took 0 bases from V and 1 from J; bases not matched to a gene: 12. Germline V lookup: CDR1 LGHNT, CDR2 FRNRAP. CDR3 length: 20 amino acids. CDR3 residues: CASGLVDYGTGLGNTGELFF. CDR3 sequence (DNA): TGTGCTAGTGGTTTGGTCGATTATGGGACAGGGTTAGGGAACACCGGGGAGCTGTTTTTT.

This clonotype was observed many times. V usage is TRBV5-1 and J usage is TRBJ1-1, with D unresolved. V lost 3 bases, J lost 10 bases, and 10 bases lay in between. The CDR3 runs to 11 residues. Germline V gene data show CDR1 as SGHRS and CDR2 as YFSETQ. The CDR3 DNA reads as TGCGCCAGCAGCTATGCGGGAGGAGCTTTCTTT. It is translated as CASSYAGGAFF.

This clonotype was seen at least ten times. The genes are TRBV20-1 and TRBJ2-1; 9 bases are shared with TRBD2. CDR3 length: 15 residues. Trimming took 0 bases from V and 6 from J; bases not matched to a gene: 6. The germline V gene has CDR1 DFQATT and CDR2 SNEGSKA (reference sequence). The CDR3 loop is CSARDPLRGGNEQFF. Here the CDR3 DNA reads TGCAGTGCTAGAGATCCTTTGCGGGGGGGCAATGAGCAGTTCTTC.

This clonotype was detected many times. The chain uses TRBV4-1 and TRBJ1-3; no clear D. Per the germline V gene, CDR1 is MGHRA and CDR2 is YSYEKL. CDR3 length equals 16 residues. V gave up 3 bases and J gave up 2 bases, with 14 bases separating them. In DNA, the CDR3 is TGCGCCAGCAGCCAGCCAGCTCGGGAGCCTGGAAACACCATATATTTT. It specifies CASSQPAREPGNTIYF.

CDR3 coding DNA: TGTGCCAGCAGTTTACGGCGGGGGACTTGGGATACGCAGTATTTT. Translation: CASSLRRGTWDTQYF. V usage is TRBV12-3 or TRBV12-4 and J usage is TRBJ2-3, with 7 positions matching TRBD2. The length of the CDR3 is 15 residues. Trimming took 2 bases from V and 6 from J; bases not matched to a gene: 8.

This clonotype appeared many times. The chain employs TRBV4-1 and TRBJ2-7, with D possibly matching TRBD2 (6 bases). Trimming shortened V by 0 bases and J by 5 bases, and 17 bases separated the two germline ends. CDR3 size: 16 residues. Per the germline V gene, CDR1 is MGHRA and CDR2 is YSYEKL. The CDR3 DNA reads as TGCGCCAGCAGCCAAGATGCTGGGGGGTATAGGGACGAGCAGTACTTC. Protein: CASSQDAGGYRDEQYF.

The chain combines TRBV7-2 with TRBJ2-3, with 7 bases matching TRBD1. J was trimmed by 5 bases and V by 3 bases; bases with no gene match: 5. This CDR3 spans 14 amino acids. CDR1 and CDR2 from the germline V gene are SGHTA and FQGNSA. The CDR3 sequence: CASSFKRQGDTQYF. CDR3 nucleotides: TGTGCCAGCAGCTTCAAAAGACAGGGAGATACGCAGTATTTT.

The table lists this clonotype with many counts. Here the CDR3 DNA reads TGTGCCAGCAGTACCCCTCCGTATGGTGTGGAGGATACGCAGTATTTT. Residues: CASSTPPYGVEDTQYF. This chain uses TRBV12-3 or TRBV12-4 with TRBJ2-3, with no clear D. V was clipped by 5 bases and J by 6 bases, with 21 bases between them. This CDR3 has 16 residues.

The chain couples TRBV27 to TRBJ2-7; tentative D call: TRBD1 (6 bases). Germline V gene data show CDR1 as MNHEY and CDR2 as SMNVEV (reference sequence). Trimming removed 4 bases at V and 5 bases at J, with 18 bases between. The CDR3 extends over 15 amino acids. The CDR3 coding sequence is TGTGCCAGCAGTTCCTCCGGGACACGGATCAACGAGCAGTACTTC. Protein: CASSSSGTRINEQYF.

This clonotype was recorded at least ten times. The DNA for the CDR3 is TGCAGTGCCCCAAATCCCGGGACACAAGCCTACGAGCAGTACTTC. Protein sequence: CSAPNPGTQAYEQYF. V is TRBV20-1 and J is TRBJ2-7; D might be TRBD1 (6 bases). This CDR3 has 15 amino acids. Trimming shortened V by 6 bases and J by 2 bases, and 20 bases separated the two germline ends. The germline CDR1 and CDR2 sequences are DFQATT and SNEGSKA (reference sequence).

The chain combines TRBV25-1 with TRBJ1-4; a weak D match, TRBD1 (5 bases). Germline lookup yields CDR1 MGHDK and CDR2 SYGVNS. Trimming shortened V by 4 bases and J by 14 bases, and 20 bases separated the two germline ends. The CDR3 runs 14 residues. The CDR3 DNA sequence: TGTGCCAGCAGTGCCGGGACGCTCAGGAGGGGTCTGTTTTTT. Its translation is CASSAGTLRRGLFF.

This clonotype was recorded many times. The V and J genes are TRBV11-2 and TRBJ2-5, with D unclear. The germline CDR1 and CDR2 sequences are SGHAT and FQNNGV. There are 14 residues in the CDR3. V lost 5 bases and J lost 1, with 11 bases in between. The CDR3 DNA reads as TGTGCCAGCAGCCCAGGACGGGCCCAAGAGACCCAGTACTTC. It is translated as CASSPGRAQETQYF.

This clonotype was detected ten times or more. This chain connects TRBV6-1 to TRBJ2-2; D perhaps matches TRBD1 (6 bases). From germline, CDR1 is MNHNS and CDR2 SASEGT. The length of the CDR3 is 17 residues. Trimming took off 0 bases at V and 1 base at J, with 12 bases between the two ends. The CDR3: CASSEAWQGRNTGELFF. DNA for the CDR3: TGTGCCAGCAGTGAAGCCTGGCAGGGGCGGAACACCGGGGAGCTGTTTTTT.

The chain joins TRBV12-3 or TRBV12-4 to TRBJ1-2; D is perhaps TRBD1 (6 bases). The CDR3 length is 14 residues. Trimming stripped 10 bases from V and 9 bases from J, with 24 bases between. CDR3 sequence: CATMSWGGQSCYTF. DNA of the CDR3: TGTGCCACTATGTCCTGGGGGGGGCAAAGTTGCTACACCTTC.

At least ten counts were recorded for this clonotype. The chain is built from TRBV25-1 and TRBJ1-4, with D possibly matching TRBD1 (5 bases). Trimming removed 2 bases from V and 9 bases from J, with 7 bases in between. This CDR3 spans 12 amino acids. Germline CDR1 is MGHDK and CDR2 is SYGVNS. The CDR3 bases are TGTGCCAGCAGTGAAGGGACCCAAAAACTGTTTTTT. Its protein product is CASSEGTQKLFF.

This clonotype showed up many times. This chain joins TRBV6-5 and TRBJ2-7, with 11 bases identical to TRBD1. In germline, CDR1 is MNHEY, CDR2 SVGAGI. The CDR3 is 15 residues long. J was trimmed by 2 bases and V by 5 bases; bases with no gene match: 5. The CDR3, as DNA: TGTGCCAGCAGTCCCAGGACAGGGGGCCCCTACGAGCAGTACTTC. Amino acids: CASSPRTGGPYEQYF.

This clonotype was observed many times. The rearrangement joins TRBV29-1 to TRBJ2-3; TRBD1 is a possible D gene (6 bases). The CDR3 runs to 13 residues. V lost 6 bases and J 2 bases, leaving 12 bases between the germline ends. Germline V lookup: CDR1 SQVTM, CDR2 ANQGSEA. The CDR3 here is CSVAGTNTDTQYF. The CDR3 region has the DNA TGCAGCGTAGCCGGGACAAACACAGATACGCAGTATTTT.